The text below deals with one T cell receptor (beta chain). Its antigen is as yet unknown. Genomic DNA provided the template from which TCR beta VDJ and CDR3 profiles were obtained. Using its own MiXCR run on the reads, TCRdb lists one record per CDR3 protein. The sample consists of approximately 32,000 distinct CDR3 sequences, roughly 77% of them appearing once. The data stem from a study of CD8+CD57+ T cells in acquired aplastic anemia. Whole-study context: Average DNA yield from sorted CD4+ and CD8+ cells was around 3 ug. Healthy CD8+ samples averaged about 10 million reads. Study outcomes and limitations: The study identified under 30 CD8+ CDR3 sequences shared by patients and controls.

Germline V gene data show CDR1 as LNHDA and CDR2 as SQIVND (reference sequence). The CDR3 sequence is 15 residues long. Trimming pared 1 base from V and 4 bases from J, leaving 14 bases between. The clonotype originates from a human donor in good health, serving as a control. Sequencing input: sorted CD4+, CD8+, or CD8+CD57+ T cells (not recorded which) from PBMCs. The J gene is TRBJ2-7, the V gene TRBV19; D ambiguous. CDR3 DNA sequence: TGTGCCAGTAGTATAGGTCCCGGGCAGTGGTACGAGCAGTACTTC. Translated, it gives CASSIGPGQWYEQYF.